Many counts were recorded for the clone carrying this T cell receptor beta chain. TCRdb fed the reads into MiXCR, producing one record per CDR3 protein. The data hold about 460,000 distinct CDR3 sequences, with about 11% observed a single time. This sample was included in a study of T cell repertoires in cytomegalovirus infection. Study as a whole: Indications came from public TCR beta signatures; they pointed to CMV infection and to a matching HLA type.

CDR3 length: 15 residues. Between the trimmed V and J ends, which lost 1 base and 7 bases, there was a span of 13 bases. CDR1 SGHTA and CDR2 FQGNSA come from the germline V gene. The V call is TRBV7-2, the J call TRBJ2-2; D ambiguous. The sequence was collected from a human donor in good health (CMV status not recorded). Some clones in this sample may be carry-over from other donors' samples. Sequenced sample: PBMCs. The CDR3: CASSLGTSIDGELFF. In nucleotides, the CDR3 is TGTGCCAGCAGCTTAGGGACGTCGATAGACGGGGAGCTGTTTTTT.